A selection of T cell receptor beta chains follows, all from one sample in a study of OX40 agonist ivuxolimab in advanced cancers. Here immunoSEQ multiplex PCR was the method, and the copy in TCRdb shows in-frame clones only, minus some. In the table there are about 15,000 clones, about 80% of which are singletons. This material consisted of CD4+ or CD8+ T cells sorted from blood, taken in a trial of the OX40 agonist ivuxolimab. The receptors originated from an adult with an advanced solid tumor such as melanoma, head and neck, liver or kidney cancer. Each CDR3 is given with its conserved first and last residue. The order of the fields is CDR3 DNA, CDR3 protein, D gene, V gene, clone size, J gene. D genes are given only for firm matches. Only part of the rows carry a size: once, few, many, or a class if the clone is expanded.

cdr3_nt: TGCGCCAGCAGTGAGTCAACAGAAGGAAACACCATATATTTT
cdr3_aa: CASSESTEGNTIYF
d_call: -
v_call: TRBV10-2
clone_size: few
j_call: TRBJ1-3

cdr3_nt: TGTGCCAGCAGTGGGGAGGCGGGAGGATCCTACAATGAGCAGTTCTTC
cdr3_aa: CASSGEAGGSYNEQFF
d_call: TRBD2
v_call: TRBV25-1
clone_size: -
j_call: TRBJ2-1

cdr3_nt: TGTGCCAGCAGCGTAGGAAGGGCGGGGGGGCGGCACGAGCAGTACTTC
cdr3_aa: CASSVGRAGGRHEQYF
d_call: TRBD2
v_call: TRBV9
clone_size: -
j_call: TRBJ2-7

cdr3_nt: TGTGCCAGCAGCGTAGTTACCAGTGGTGAGCAGTTCTTC
cdr3_aa: CASSVVTSGEQFF
d_call: -
v_call: TRBV9
clone_size: -
j_call: TRBJ2-1

cdr3_nt: TGTGCCAGCAGCGGGCCCGACAGGAGTGCTTTCTTT
cdr3_aa: CASSGPDRSAFF
d_call: -
v_call: TRBV9
clone_size: -
j_call: TRBJ1-1

cdr3_nt: TGTGCCAGCAGCCGGACTAGCGGGGTCTCCTACGAGCAGTACTTC
cdr3_aa: CASSRTSGVSYEQYF
d_call: TRBD2
v_call: TRBV4-2
clone_size: -
j_call: TRBJ2-7

cdr3_nt: TGTGCCAGCCCAACCTTCTATGGCTACACCTTC
cdr3_aa: CASPTFYGYTF
d_call: -
v_call: TRBV6-1
clone_size: -
j_call: TRBJ1-2

cdr3_nt: TGTGCCAGCAGCGTAGGCTTCGTGCAGAGCTCCTACAATGAGCAGTTCTTC
cdr3_aa: CASSVGFVQSSYNEQFF
d_call: -
v_call: TRBV9
clone_size: -
j_call: TRBJ2-1

cdr3_nt: TGTGCTAGCAGCCAACTGAACCCGGGACAGGGAACAGATACGCAGTATTTT
cdr3_aa: CASSQLNPGQGTDTQYF
d_call: TRBD1
v_call: TRBV7-7
clone_size: -
j_call: TRBJ2-3

cdr3_nt: TGTGCCAGCAGTGTCAGGGAGCGCCTAAGCTCCTACGAGCAGTACTTC
cdr3_aa: CASSVRERLSSYEQYF
d_call: -
v_call: TRBV6-1
clone_size: -
j_call: TRBJ2-7

cdr3_nt: TGTGCCAGCAGCGAGAGCGGGGAGCTGTTTTTT
cdr3_aa: CASSESGELFF
d_call: -
v_call: TRBV2
clone_size: -
j_call: TRBJ2-2

cdr3_nt: TGCAGCGTTGCCAGGGCCGGGGAGCTGTTTTTT
cdr3_aa: CSVARAGELFF
d_call: -
v_call: TRBV29-1
clone_size: -
j_call: TRBJ2-2

cdr3_nt: TGCGCCAGCAGCGACCCGGTGAATGAGCAGTTCTTC
cdr3_aa: CASSDPVNEQFF
d_call: -
v_call: TRBV4-1
clone_size: -
j_call: TRBJ2-1

cdr3_nt: TGTGCCTGGAGCGCCGGGGCTCTCACTGGGGAAAAACTGTTTTTT
cdr3_aa: CAWSAGALTGEKLFF
d_call: -
v_call: TRBV30
clone_size: few
j_call: TRBJ1-4

cdr3_nt: TGTGCCAGCAGCGTATCGGGAGGGGGCAGGACTAATGAAAAACTGTTTTTT
cdr3_aa: CASSVSGGGRTNEKLFF
d_call: TRBD1
v_call: TRBV9
clone_size: -
j_call: TRBJ1-4

cdr3_nt: TGTGCCAGCAGCTTAGCGCTCAAGGGCAACCTAGGCGAGCAGTACTTC
cdr3_aa: CASSLALKGNLGEQYF
d_call: -
v_call: TRBV7-2
clone_size: medium-sized
j_call: TRBJ2-7

cdr3_nt: TGTGCCAGCAGTGACTCTAGCGGCTCCTACAATGAGCAGTTCTTC
cdr3_aa: CASSDSSGSYNEQFF
d_call: -
v_call: TRBV6-4
clone_size: -
j_call: TRBJ2-1

cdr3_nt: TGTGCCTGGGGGGGGGACGCCTCCTACGAGCAGTACTTC
cdr3_aa: CAWGGDASYEQYF
d_call: TRBD2
v_call: TRBV30
clone_size: -
j_call: TRBJ2-7

cdr3_nt: TGTGCCAGCAGCTTAGTCGGTGGCGAGACCCAGTACTTC
cdr3_aa: CASSLVGGETQYF
d_call: -
v_call: TRBV11-2
clone_size: -
j_call: TRBJ2-5

cdr3_nt: TGTGCCAGCAGCCGACTAGCGGGAGATGGGAATGAGCAGTTCTTC
cdr3_aa: CASSRLAGDGNEQFF
d_call: TRBD2
v_call: TRBV6-1
clone_size: -
j_call: TRBJ2-1

cdr3_nt: TGTGCCAGCAGTGATTCCAGAACCAATGAGCAGTTCTTC
cdr3_aa: CASSDSRTNEQFF
d_call: -
v_call: TRBV2
clone_size: -
j_call: TRBJ2-1

cdr3_nt: TGTGCCAGCAGCTTAACGCCGGGGGGTTACAATGAGCAGTTCTTC
cdr3_aa: CASSLTPGGYNEQFF
d_call: TRBD2
v_call: TRBV7-3
clone_size: -
j_call: TRBJ2-1

cdr3_nt: TGTGCCACCAAGGGGCTCTCTGGAAACACCATATATTTT
cdr3_aa: CATKGLSGNTIYF
d_call: -
v_call: TRBV6-1
clone_size: -
j_call: TRBJ1-3

cdr3_nt: TGTGCCAGCAGCTCAAACTCGGGACTCAGCTATGGCTACACCTTC
cdr3_aa: CASSSNSGLSYGYTF
d_call: -
v_call: TRBV9
clone_size: -
j_call: TRBJ1-2

cdr3_nt: TGTGCCAGCAGCCACACCCGGGACAGGGATAGCTACGAGCAGTACTTC
cdr3_aa: CASSHTRDRDSYEQYF
d_call: TRBD1
v_call: TRBV7-9
clone_size: -
j_call: TRBJ2-7

cdr3_nt: TGTGCCAGCAGTGAAGCGCTTGGAGTGATTCAGCCCCAGCATTTT
cdr3_aa: CASSEALGVIQPQHF
d_call: -
v_call: TRBV2
clone_size: -
j_call: TRBJ1-5

cdr3_nt: TGTGCCAGCAGCCCCGGGACTAGCGGGCCTGACGAGCAGTACTTC
cdr3_aa: CASSPGTSGPDEQYF
d_call: TRBD2
v_call: TRBV7-6
clone_size: once
j_call: TRBJ2-7

cdr3_nt: TGTGCCAGCAGCCAAAAACTAGCGGGGGCTAGCACAGATACGCAGTATTTT
cdr3_aa: CASSQKLAGASTDTQYF
d_call: TRBD2
v_call: TRBV7-8
clone_size: -
j_call: TRBJ2-3

cdr3_nt: TGTGCCAGCAGCTTTGAAGTGGGGACTGAAGCTTTCTTT
cdr3_aa: CASSFEVGTEAFF
d_call: -
v_call: TRBV5-4
clone_size: -
j_call: TRBJ1-1

cdr3_nt: TGTGCCAGCAGTGCACTATTACCCGGGACAGCAACCTACGAGCAGTACTTC
cdr3_aa: CASSALLPGTATYEQYF
d_call: TRBD1
v_call: TRBV6-1
clone_size: -
j_call: TRBJ2-7

cdr3_nt: TGTGCCAGCAGCTCCTTTAGCGGGGGATACGATACGCAGTATTTT
cdr3_aa: CASSSFSGGYDTQYF
d_call: TRBD2
v_call: TRBV11-1
clone_size: -
j_call: TRBJ2-3

cdr3_nt: TGTGCCAGCAGTTCCGCCGGGACAGGGGTCGGAGCTTTCTTT
cdr3_aa: CASSSAGTGVGAFF
d_call: TRBD1
v_call: TRBV27
clone_size: -
j_call: TRBJ1-1

cdr3_nt: TGCGCCAGCAGCTTGGAGGCGGGAGGAAACCAAGAGACCCAGTACTTC
cdr3_aa: CASSLEAGGNQETQYF
d_call: TRBD2
v_call: TRBV5-1
clone_size: -
j_call: TRBJ2-5

cdr3_nt: TGTGCCAGCAGCTTGCAACTAGCGGGGTACCAAGAGACCCAGTACTTC
cdr3_aa: CASSLQLAGYQETQYF
d_call: TRBD2
v_call: TRBV5-4
clone_size: medium-sized
j_call: TRBJ2-5

cdr3_nt: TGTGCCAGCACCTCGAGGGGGATCTATGGCTACACCTTC
cdr3_aa: CASTSRGIYGYTF
d_call: -
v_call: TRBV27
clone_size: -
j_call: TRBJ1-2

cdr3_nt: TGTGCCAGTAGTCCCCGGACACCCATCTCCTACGAGCAGTACTTC
cdr3_aa: CASSPRTPISYEQYF
d_call: -
v_call: TRBV19
clone_size: -
j_call: TRBJ2-7

cdr3_nt: TGTGCCAGCAGTTTGTTACAGGGGGTCGAGCAGTACTTC
cdr3_aa: CASSLLQGVEQYF
d_call: TRBD1
v_call: TRBV28
clone_size: few
j_call: TRBJ2-7

cdr3_nt: TGTGCCAGCAGCATTAAAGGGGACCAAGAGACCCAGTACTTC
cdr3_aa: CASSIKGDQETQYF
d_call: -
v_call: TRBV13
clone_size: -
j_call: TRBJ2-5

cdr3_nt: TGCGCCAGCAGCTTAACGGGAGGCAAGATTGAGCAGTTCTTC
cdr3_aa: CASSLTGGKIEQFF
d_call: TRBD2
v_call: TRBV5-1
clone_size: -
j_call: TRBJ2-1

cdr3_nt: TGCGCCAGCAGCGTCTACCCGGTCACCTACGAGCAGTACTTC
cdr3_aa: CASSVYPVTYEQYF
d_call: -
v_call: TRBV5-1
clone_size: -
j_call: TRBJ2-7

cdr3_nt: TGTGCCAGCATTCTCCCCGACAGGGCTAACGACGAGCAGTACTTC
cdr3_aa: CASILPDRANDEQYF
d_call: TRBD1
v_call: TRBV2
clone_size: medium-sized
j_call: TRBJ2-7

cdr3_nt: TGTGCCAGCAGTTATTTCACTAGGGATCTAAACAATGAGCAGTTCTTC
cdr3_aa: CASSYFTRDLNNEQFF
d_call: -
v_call: TRBV6-5
clone_size: -
j_call: TRBJ2-1

cdr3_nt: TGTGCCAGCAGTGACCTCCCCATAGCGGGGGGAGGCACAGATACGCAGTATTTT
cdr3_aa: CASSDLPIAGGGTDTQYF
d_call: TRBD2
v_call: TRBV6-4
clone_size: few
j_call: TRBJ2-3

cdr3_nt: TGTGCCAGCAGTGGATATGCTAGGGGACAGGCGAACTATGGCTACACCTTC
cdr3_aa: CASSGYARGQANYGYTF
d_call: TRBD1
v_call: TRBV2
clone_size: -
j_call: TRBJ1-2

cdr3_nt: TGCGCCAGCGTGGGGGTATTGGACACTGAAGCTTTCTTT
cdr3_aa: CASVGVLDTEAFF
d_call: -
v_call: TRBV5-1
clone_size: -
j_call: TRBJ1-1

cdr3_nt: TGTGCCAGCAGGTTCGGAGATACGCAGTATTTT
cdr3_aa: CASRFGDTQYF
d_call: -
v_call: TRBV27
clone_size: -
j_call: TRBJ2-3

cdr3_nt: TGTGCCAGCAGTGAATGGCCAGGCAATCAGCCCCAGCATTTT
cdr3_aa: CASSEWPGNQPQHF
d_call: -
v_call: TRBV6-1
clone_size: -
j_call: TRBJ1-5

cdr3_nt: TGTGCCAGCAGCCTGGGGGGCGAGCAGTACTTC
cdr3_aa: CASSLGGEQYF
d_call: -
v_call: TRBV4-2
clone_size: once
j_call: TRBJ2-7

cdr3_nt: TGCAGCGTTGAAGAGGGTGGCTACACCTTC
cdr3_aa: CSVEEGGYTF
d_call: -
v_call: TRBV29-1
clone_size: -
j_call: TRBJ1-2

cdr3_nt: TGTGCCAGCAGCGTAGGAGGGCAATTTGCACTAGCGGGAGCAGATACGCAGTATTTT
cdr3_aa: CASSVGGQFALAGADTQYF
d_call: TRBD2
v_call: TRBV9
clone_size: -
j_call: TRBJ2-3

cdr3_nt: TGTGCCAGCAGCTTGGCCCGACAGCGGGAGGGCCAAGATACGCAGTATTTT
cdr3_aa: CASSLARQREGQDTQYF
d_call: TRBD2
v_call: TRBV5-6
clone_size: -
j_call: TRBJ2-3

cdr3_nt: TGTGCCTGGAGTGTGTTGGGCTCTGGGGCCAACGTCCTGACTTTC
cdr3_aa: CAWSVLGSGANVLTF
d_call: -
v_call: TRBV30
clone_size: few
j_call: TRBJ2-6

cdr3_nt: TGCGCCAGCAGCCAAGCAACAGCCTCTGGAAACACCATATATTTT
cdr3_aa: CASSQATASGNTIYF
d_call: -
v_call: TRBV4-1
clone_size: -
j_call: TRBJ1-3

cdr3_nt: TGTGCCACCAGCAGAGATACGACAGGGTCGGAGACCCAGTACTTC
cdr3_aa: CATSRDTTGSETQYF
d_call: TRBD1
v_call: TRBV15
clone_size: -
j_call: TRBJ2-5

cdr3_nt: TGTGCCAGTAGTATTTCTGGGTCCGGCAATGAGCAGTTCTTC
cdr3_aa: CASSISGSGNEQFF
d_call: -
v_call: TRBV19
clone_size: -
j_call: TRBJ2-1

cdr3_nt: TGTGCCAGCAGCGGACCGGACAGGGAACGGCGCACAGATACGCAGTATTTT
cdr3_aa: CASSGPDRERRTDTQYF
d_call: TRBD1
v_call: TRBV9
clone_size: -
j_call: TRBJ2-3

cdr3_nt: TGTGCCAGCAGCTTGGAGTGGCGGGAGCGGGCCGGGGAGCTGTTTTTT
cdr3_aa: CASSLEWRERAGELFF
d_call: TRBD2
v_call: TRBV5-8
clone_size: -
j_call: TRBJ2-2

cdr3_nt: TGTGCCAGCAGCTTAGAATGGGGCTCTGGAAACACCATATATTTT
cdr3_aa: CASSLEWGSGNTIYF
d_call: -
v_call: TRBV7-2
clone_size: -
j_call: TRBJ1-3

cdr3_nt: TGCGCCAGCAGCGTAACCAGGGAGGTCCTCGCGGAGGGCTACACCTTC
cdr3_aa: CASSVTREVLAEGYTF
d_call: -
v_call: TRBV5-1
clone_size: -
j_call: TRBJ1-2

cdr3_nt: TGTGCTAGCAGCCCTAGCGGGGGGGCAGCAGATACGCAGTATTTT
cdr3_aa: CASSPSGGAADTQYF
d_call: TRBD2
v_call: TRBV7-7
clone_size: medium-sized
j_call: TRBJ2-3